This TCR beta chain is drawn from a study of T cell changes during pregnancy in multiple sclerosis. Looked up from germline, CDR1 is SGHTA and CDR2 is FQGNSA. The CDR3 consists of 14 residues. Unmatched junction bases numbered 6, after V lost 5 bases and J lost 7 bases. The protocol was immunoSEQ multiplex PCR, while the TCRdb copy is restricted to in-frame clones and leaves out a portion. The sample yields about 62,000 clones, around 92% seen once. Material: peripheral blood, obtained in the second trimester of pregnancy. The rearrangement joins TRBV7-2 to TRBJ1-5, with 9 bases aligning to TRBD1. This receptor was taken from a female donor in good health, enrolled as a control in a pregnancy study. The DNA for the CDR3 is TGTGCCAGCAGCCCGGGACAGGGTGGCCAGCCCCAGCATTTT. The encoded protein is CASSPGQGGQPQHF.